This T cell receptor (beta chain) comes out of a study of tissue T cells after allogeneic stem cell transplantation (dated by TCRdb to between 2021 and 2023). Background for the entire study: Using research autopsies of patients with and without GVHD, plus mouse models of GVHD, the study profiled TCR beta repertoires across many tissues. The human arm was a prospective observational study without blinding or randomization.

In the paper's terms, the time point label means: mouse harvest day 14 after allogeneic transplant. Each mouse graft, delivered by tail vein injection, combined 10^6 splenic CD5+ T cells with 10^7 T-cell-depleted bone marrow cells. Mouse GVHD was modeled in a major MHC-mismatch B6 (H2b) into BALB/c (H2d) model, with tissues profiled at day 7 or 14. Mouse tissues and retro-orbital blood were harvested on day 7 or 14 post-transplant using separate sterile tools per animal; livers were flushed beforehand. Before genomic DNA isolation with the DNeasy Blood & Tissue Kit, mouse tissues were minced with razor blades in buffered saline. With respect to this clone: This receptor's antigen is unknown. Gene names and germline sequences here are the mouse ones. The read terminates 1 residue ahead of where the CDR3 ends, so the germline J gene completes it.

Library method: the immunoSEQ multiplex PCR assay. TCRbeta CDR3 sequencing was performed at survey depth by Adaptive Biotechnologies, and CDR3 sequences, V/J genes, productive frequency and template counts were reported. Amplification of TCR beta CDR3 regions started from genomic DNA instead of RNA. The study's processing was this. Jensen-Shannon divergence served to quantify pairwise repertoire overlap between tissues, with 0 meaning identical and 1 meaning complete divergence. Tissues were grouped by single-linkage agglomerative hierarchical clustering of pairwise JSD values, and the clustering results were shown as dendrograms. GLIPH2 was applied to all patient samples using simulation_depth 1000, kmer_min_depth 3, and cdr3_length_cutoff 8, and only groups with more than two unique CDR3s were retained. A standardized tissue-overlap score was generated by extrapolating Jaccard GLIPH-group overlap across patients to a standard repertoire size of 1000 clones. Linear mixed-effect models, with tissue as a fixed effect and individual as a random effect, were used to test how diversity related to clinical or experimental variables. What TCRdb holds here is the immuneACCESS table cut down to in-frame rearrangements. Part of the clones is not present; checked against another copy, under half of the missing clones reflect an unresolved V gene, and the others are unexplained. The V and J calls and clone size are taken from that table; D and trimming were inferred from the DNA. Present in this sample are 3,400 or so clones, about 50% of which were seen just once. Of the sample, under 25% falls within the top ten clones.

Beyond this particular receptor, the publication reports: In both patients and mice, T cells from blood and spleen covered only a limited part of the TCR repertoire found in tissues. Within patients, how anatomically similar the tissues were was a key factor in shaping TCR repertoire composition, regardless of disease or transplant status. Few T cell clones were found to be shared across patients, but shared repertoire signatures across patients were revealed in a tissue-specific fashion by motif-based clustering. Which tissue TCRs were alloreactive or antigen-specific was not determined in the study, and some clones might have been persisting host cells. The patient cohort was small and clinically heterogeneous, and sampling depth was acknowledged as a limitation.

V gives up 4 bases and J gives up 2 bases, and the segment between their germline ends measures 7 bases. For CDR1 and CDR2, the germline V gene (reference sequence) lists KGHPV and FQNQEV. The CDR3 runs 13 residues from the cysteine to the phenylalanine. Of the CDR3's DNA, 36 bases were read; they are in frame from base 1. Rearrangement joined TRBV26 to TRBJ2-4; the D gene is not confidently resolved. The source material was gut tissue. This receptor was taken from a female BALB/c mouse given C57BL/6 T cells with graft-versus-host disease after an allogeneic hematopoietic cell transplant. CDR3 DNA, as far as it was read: TGTGCCAGCAGTCCCCTGTATCAAAACACCTTGTAC. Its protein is CASSPLYQNTLY. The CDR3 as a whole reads CASSPLYQNTLYF. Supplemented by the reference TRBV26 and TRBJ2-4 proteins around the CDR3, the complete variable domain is NSKVIQTPRYLVKGQGQKAKMRCIPEKGHPVVFWYQQNKNNEFKFLINFQNQEVLQQIDMTEKRFSAECPSNSPCSLEIQSSEAGDSALYLCASSPLYQNTLYFGAGTRLSVL.